The clone carrying this TCR beta chain came up a few times. The antigen remains unidentified. This entry comes from a study of T cells after yellow fever vaccination. About the study: Preparation of the low-cell-number fractions used SMART-Seq v4 Ultra Low Input.

Overall study findings and caveats: One caveat is that FACS-sorted repertoires could contain abundant clonotypes contaminating from the bulk population. Overall, a small share of clonotypes was seen in both CD4 and CD8 compartments. Subsequent to the booster, the majority of primary-vaccination clones reappeared (around 96% CD4, about 90% CD8).

V gave up 3 bases and J gave up 2 bases, with 13 bases separating them. This CDR3 is built from 15 residues. Per germline, CDR1 SSHAT and CDR2 FNYEAQ (reference sequence). TCRdb reprocessed the 5' RACE reads via MiXCR and lists one record per CDR3 protein. This table has about 240,000 distinct CDR3 sequences, roughly 7.2% appearing once. This clonotype was obtained from a man younger than 40 who received the YFV17D yellow fever vaccine. The starting material was CD4+ T cells sorted from PBMCs, obtained 15 days after the yellow fever booster vaccination. The chain uses TRBV7-7 and TRBJ2-5, with D perhaps matching TRBD2 (5 bases). CDR3 in amino acids: CASSLTTDFQETQYF. The CDR3 DNA reads as TGTGCCAGCAGCTTGACGACGGACTTTCAAGAGACCCAGTACTTC.